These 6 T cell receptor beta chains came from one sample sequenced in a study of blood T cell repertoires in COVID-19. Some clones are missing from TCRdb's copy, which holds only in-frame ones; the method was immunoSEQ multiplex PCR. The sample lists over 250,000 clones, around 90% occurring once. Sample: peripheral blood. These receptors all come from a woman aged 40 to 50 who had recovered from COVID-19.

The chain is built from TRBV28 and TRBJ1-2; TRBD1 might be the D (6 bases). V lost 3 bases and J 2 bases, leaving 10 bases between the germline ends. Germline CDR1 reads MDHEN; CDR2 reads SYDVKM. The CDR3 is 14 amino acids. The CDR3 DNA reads TGTGCCAGCAGTTTGCCAGGGGCGAACTATGGCTACACCTTC. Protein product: CASSLPGANYGYTF.

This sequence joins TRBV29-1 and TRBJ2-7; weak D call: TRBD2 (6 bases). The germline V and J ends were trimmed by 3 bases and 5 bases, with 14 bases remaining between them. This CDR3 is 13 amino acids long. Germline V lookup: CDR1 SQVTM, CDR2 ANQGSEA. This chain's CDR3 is CSVDGGSVNEQYF. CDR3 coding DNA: TGCAGCGTTGATGGGGGGAGCGTCAACGAGCAGTACTTC.

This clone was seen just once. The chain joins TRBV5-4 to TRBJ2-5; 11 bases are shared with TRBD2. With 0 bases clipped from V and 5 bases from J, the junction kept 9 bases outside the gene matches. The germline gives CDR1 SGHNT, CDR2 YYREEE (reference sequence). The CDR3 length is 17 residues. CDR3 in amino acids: CASSLGVSGRGPETQYF. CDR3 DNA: TGTGCCAGCAGCTTGGGGGTTAGCGGGAGGGGGCCGGAGACCCAGTACTTC.

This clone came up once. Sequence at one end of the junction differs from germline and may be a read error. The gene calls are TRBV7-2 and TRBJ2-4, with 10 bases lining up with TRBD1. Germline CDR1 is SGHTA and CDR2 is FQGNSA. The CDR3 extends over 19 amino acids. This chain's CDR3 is CASSLAGTGVHVAKNIQYF. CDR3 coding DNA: TGTGCCAGCAGCCTAGCCGGGACAGGGGTGCACGTAGCCAAAAACATTCAGTACTTC.

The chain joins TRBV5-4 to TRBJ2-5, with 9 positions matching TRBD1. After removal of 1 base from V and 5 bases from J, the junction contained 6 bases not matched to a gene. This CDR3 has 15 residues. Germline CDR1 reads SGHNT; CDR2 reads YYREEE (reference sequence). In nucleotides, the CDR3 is TGTGCCAGCAGCTTGTGGGGACAGGGTCGCGAGACCCAGTACTTC. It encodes CASSLWGQGRETQYF. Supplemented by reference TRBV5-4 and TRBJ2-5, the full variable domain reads ETGVTQSPTHLIKTRGQQVTLRCSSQSGHNTVSWYQQALGQGPQFIFQYYREEENGRGNFPPRFSGLQFPNYSSELNVNALELDDSALYLCASSLWGQGRETQYFGPGTRLLVL.

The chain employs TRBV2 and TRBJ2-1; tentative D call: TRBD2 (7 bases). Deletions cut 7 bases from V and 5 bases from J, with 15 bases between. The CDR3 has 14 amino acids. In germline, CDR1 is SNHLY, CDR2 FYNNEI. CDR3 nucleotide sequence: TGTGCCAGCAAGGGGGACTACGGAAACAATGAGCAGTTCTTC. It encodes CASKGDYGNNEQFF.